The clone carrying this T cell receptor beta chain was seen more than once but under ten times. The antigen remains unidentified. This specimen comes from a study of CD8 T cell repertoires and HIV-1 epitope variants. Generated by immunoSEQ multiplex PCR, the TCRdb table keeps only in-frame clones and is missing some. The sample carries thousands of clones, roughly 66% recorded once. The sample taken for sequencing was cultured CD8+ T cells derived from PBMCs. The sequence was collected from a male donor with HIV.

The CDR3, as DNA: TGTGCCAGCAGCTTGGGGGGGGCTTCCGAGCAGTACTTC. Translating it yields CASSLGGASEQYF. V and J are TRBV5-4 and TRBJ2-7, with D possibly being TRBD1 or TRBD2 (6 bases each). Looked up from germline, CDR1 is SGHNT and CDR2 is YYREEE (reference sequence). The V end was cut by 0 bases, the J end by 6 bases, with 10 bases between. The CDR3 has 13 residues.